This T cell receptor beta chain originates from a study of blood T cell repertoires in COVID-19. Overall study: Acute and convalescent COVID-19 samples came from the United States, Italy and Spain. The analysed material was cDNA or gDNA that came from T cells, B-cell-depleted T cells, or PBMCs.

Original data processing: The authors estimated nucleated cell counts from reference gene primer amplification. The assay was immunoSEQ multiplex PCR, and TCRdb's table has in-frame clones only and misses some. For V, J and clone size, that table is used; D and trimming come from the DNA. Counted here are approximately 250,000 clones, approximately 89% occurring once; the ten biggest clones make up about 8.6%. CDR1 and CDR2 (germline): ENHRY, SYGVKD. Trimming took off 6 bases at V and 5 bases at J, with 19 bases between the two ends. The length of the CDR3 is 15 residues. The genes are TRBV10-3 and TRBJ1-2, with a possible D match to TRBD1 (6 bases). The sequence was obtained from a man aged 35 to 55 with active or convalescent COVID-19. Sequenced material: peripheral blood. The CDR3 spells CAIRINRVNGYGYTF. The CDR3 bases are TGTGCCATCAGGATAAACAGGGTTAACGGGTATGGCTACACCTTC.